What follows are 20 T cell receptor beta chains derived from one specimen sequenced in a study of cytomegalovirus exposure and HLA in healthy donors. The PCR ran on 60 Vbeta and 13 Jbeta primers. Sequencing was performed with immunoSEQ multiplex PCR; in TCRdb, only in-frame clones are kept and a portion is missing. The sample carries about 94,000 clones, 50% to 80% recorded once. Sequencing used PBMCs. These receptors came from a man aged 30-40 years in good health and CMV-seronegative.

This chain connects TRBV10-3 to TRBJ2-1, with 10 bases fitting TRBD1. The CDR3 sequence is 13 residues long. Germline V gene lookup returns CDR1 ENHRY and CDR2 SYGVKD. This CDR3 is CAITGTGDNEQFF. CDR3 DNA: TGTGCGATAACCGGGACAGGGGACAATGAGCAGTTCTTC.

This clone was detected a few times. This chain uses TRBV5-8 with TRBJ2-1, with 10 bases lining up with TRBD2. In germline, CDR1 is SGHTS, CDR2 YDEGEE. J gave up 5 bases and V 1 base, and 12 bases lay outside the gene matches. This CDR3 is built from 18 residues. The CDR3 bases are TGTGCCAGCAGCTTGTTTTTCGGTTCCGGGACTAGCGACAATGAGCAGTTCTTC. The encoded protein is CASSLFFGSGTSDNEQFF.

The V gene is TRBV7-9, the J gene TRBJ1-1; D call uncertain. Trimming stripped 5 bases from V and 0 bases from J, with 13 bases between. Germline V gene data show CDR1 as SEHNR and CDR2 as FQNEAQ (reference sequence). This CDR3 has 15 amino acids. CDR3 region: CASSAADGMNTEAFF. Here the CDR3 DNA reads TGTGCCAGCAGCGCCGCGGACGGGATGAACACTGAAGCTTTCTTT.

The V gene is TRBV27, the J gene TRBJ1-2; 7 bases align to TRBD1. The germline V gene has CDR1 MNHEY and CDR2 SMNVEV (reference sequence). There are 14 residues in the CDR3. V gave up 7 bases and J gave up 6 bases; unmatched junction bases: 11. Here the CDR3 reads CASTSGSGGNGYTF. The CDR3 nucleotides are TGTGCCAGCACCTCCGGGTCAGGGGGGAATGGCTACACCTTC.

This clone turned up a few times. The gene calls are TRBV10-1 and TRBJ2-3; D unresolved. The V end was cut by 6 bases, the J end by 1 base, with 8 bases between. CDR3 length: 13 residues. In germline, CDR1 is WNHNN, CDR2 SYGVQD (reference sequence). This chain's CDR3 is CASSPAGTDTQYF. The CDR3 DNA sequence: TGCGCCAGCAGCCCCGCGGGCACAGATACGCAGTATTTT.

This chain uses TRBV29-1 with TRBJ1-2; no reliable D call. The germline gives CDR1 SQVTM, CDR2 ANQGSEA. This CDR3 comprises 10 residues. The CDR3 DNA reads as TGCAGTTCGGGTCCGGGGGGCTACACCTTC. Translation gives CSSGPGGYTF. Drawing the rest from reference TRBV29-1 and TRBJ1-2, the complete variable domain is SAVISQKPSRDICQRGTSLTIQCQVDSQVTMMFWYRQQPGQSLTLIATANQGSEATYESGFVIDKFPISRPNLTFSTLTVSNMSPEDSSIYLCSSGPGGYTFGSGTRLTVV.

This clone was seen a few times. The rearrangement links TRBV12-2 to TRBJ2-1; the table names TRBD2, a call not compared with the DNA. TRBV12-2 is reported as a pseudogene. The CDR3 runs to 19 residues. The CDR3 DNA reads TGTGCAAGTCGCTTACAGGCAGCGTTTCGGGGTACCTCCTACAATGAGCAGTTCTTC. Translation: CASRLQAAFRGTSYNEQFF.

This clone was seen ten or more times. The V and J genes are TRBV4-3 and TRBJ2-1, with 12 bases lining up with TRBD2. J gave up 9 bases and V 0 bases, and 12 bases lay outside the gene matches. The CDR3 has 18 residues. In germline, CDR1 is LGHNA, CDR2 YSLEER. CDR3 nucleotides: TGCGCCAGCAGCCAAGATTTTAGTGCTAGCGGGGGGGCCAGTGAGCAGTTCTTC. Protein sequence: CASSQDFSASGGASEQFF.

The chain recombines TRBV19 with TRBJ2-3; no clear D. V was cut by 5 bases and J by 3 bases, with 15 bases left in between. This CDR3 has 15 residues. Germline V CDR1 and CDR2: LNHDA, SQIVND (reference sequence). CDR3 DNA: TGTGCCAGTAGTCCGGCTAGTGGCTTTACAGATACGCAGTATTTT. As protein: CASSPASGFTDTQYF.

This clone was observed a single time. The chain couples TRBV5-4 to TRBJ1-1; D may be TRBD1 (5 bases). The ends were cut back, 0 bases at V and 11 bases at J, with 20 bases in the middle. The germline gives CDR1 SGHNT, CDR2 YYREEE (reference sequence). This CDR3 is 15 amino acids long. Written as DNA, the CDR3 is TGTGCCAGCAGCTTGGCCTTCACCGGGGGTAGTGAGGCTTTCTTT. Residues: CASSLAFTGGSEAFF.

The chain has TRBV18 and TRBJ2-5; D call uncertain. The CDR3 consists of 18 residues. Trimming took 0 bases from V and 3 from J, leaving 20 bases between them. CDR1 and CDR2 (germline): KGHSH, LQKENI. In DNA form, the CDR3 reads TGTGCCAGCTCACCACCGTTATTAGCAGAAAGATGGGAAGAGACCCAGTACTTC. Its translation: CASSPPLLAERWEETQYF.

This clone was seen only once. The chain employs TRBV30 and TRBJ1-6, with 7 bases identical to TRBD1. The CDR3 length is 15 residues. V lost 2 bases to trimming and J lost 7 bases; unmatched junction nucleotides: 8. CDR1 and CDR2 from the germline V gene are GTSNPN and SVGIG (reference sequence). CDR3 DNA sequence: TGTGCCTGGAGTCGAAACAGGGGTGGAAATTCACCCCTCCACTTT. The encoded protein is CAWSRNRGGNSPLHF.

The V and J genes are TRBV6-5 and TRBJ2-2; D possibly corresponds to TRBD2 (5 bases). Germline V lookup: CDR1 MNHEY, CDR2 SVGAGI. The CDR3 is 12 amino acids. The V end lost 6 bases, the J end lost 7 bases, and 9 bases lay between the germline ends. In nucleotides, the CDR3 is TGTGCCAGCAGCGGAGGTGGCGGGGAGCTGTTTTTT. Translated: CASSGGGGELFF.

The gene calls are TRBV7-2 and TRBJ2-7; D is unclear. Between the trimmed V and J ends, which lost 1 base and 1 base, there was a span of 14 bases. The CDR3 is 16 residues long. Germline V CDR1 and CDR2: SGHTA, FQGNSA. The chain's CDR3 is CASSLDPGRSSYEQYF. The CDR3, as DNA: TGTGCCAGCAGCTTAGACCCTGGCAGGTCGTCCTACGAGCAGTACTTC.

Notes on this clone: Sequence at one end of the junction differs from germline and may be a read error. This chain connects TRBV6-1 to TRBJ1-4, with a possible D match to TRBD1 (6 bases). Per germline, CDR1 MNHNS and CDR2 SASEGT. The CDR3 consists of 19 residues. In nucleotides, the CDR3 is TGTGCCGGCAGTGCTTCGAGATACAGGGTCTTAATAACTAATGAAAAACTGTTTTTT. It codes for CAGSASRYRVLITNEKLFF.

The rearrangement links TRBV28 to TRBJ2-4; no clear D gene. V was cut by 6 bases and J by 0 bases, with 6 bases left in between. The germline V gene encodes CDR1 MDHEN and CDR2 SYDVKM. The CDR3 spans 13 residues. CDR3 in DNA: TGTGCCAGCAGGAGCGAAGCCAAAAACATTCAGTACTTC. It translates to CASRSEAKNIQYF. The entire variable domain, with the rest obtained from reference TRBV28 and TRBJ2-4, is as follows: DVKVTQSSRYLVKRTGEKVFLECVQDMDHENMFWYRQDPGLGLRLIYFSYDVKMKEKGDIPEGYSVSREKKERFSLILESASTNQTSMYLCASRSEAKNIQYFGAGTRLSVL.

This clone occurred a few times. The chain has TRBV5-1 and TRBJ2-2; 9 positions match TRBD1. Germline CDR1 SGHRS, CDR2 YFSETQ. There are 18 residues in the CDR3. The ends lost 1 base at V and 4 bases at J; junction bases unmatched: 11. CDR3 bases: TGCGCCAGCAGCTTGCTCGCGGTAACAGGGGGCTTCACCGGGGAGCTGTTTTTT. This encodes CASSLLAVTGGFTGELFF.

The gene calls are TRBV7-3 and TRBJ1-1; 8 bases are a match to TRBD1. Germline CDR1 and CDR2: SGHTA and FQGTGA. V lost 5 bases to trimming and J lost 1 base; unmatched junction nucleotides: 6. The CDR3 contains 15 residues. CDR3 DNA sequence: TGTGCCAGCAGCCCCCAGGGGGCGCGGAACACTGAAGCTTTCTTT. The encoded protein is CASSPQGARNTEAFF.

This chain's CDR3 is CASGLGAAGANVLTF. The DNA of the CDR3 is TGTGCTAGTGGTTTGGGGGCCGCTGGGGCCAACGTCCTGACTTTC. This sequence joins TRBV12-5 and TRBJ2-6, with D uncertain. Trimming pared 1 base from V and 2 bases from J, leaving 6 bases between. Germline CDR1 is LGHNT and CDR2 is FRNRAP. The CDR3 has 15 amino acids.

This clone was counted a single time. The J gene is TRBJ1-6, the V gene TRBV23-1; D not resolved. TRBV23-1 is filed as an ORF, its function uncertain. The V end lost 3 bases, the J end lost 4 bases, and 19 bases lay between the germline ends. This CDR3 has 18 amino acids. As DNA, the CDR3 is TGCGCCAGCAGTCAGCCCTGGTGGCAGATCGATTATAATTCACCCCTCCACTTT. Protein: CASSQPWWQIDYNSPLHF.